This T cell receptor beta chain emerged from a study of T cells in Graves' hyperthyroidism and ophthalmopathy. As for the study in general: Staff took peripheral blood when the initial diagnosis was made, before any treatment began.

RNA transcripts were the template for amplifying TCR beta CDR3 regions. When the TCR CDR3 underwent first-round RT-PCR, the HTBI primer set was used. One entry per CDR3 protein results from TCRdb running MiXCR on the multiplex PCR reads. Among some 400,000 distinct CDR3 sequences listed, about 13% were seen once. This clonotype has only one observation. A read error may be the cause here, since a much bigger clone is one base away. This likely comes from a read error, as the CDR3 has no conserved phenylalanine or tryptophan at its end. The CDR3 runs to 15 residues. Germline CDR1 is MDHEN and CDR2 is SYDVKM. Germline trimming cut 8 bases from V and 7 bases from J; bases unmatched to any gene: 14. The sample, blood from the first hyperthyroidism diagnosis, precedes any ophthalmopathy symptoms.

This TCR was sampled from a man aged 25-45 years with Graves' hyperthyroidism that later progressed to Graves' ophthalmopathy. The chain employs TRBV28 and TRBJ1-5, with 7 bases matching TRBD1. Sequencing was carried out using blood. The CDR3 region is CASSLASTGQQPQHL. For the CDR3, the DNA is TGTGCCAGCTCTTTAGCTAGCACGGGACAGCAGCCCCAGCATCTT.